This entry features one T cell receptor beta chain sequence. Its antigen remains unidentified. PCR primers comprised 60 Vbeta and 13 Jbeta primers. Libraries were prepared by immunoSEQ multiplex PCR; TCRdb keeps only in-frame clonotypes and omits some of them. The sample contains approximately 250,000 clones, around 80% of which appear only once. The record originates from a study of cytomegalovirus exposure and HLA in healthy donors. Study-level information: Roughly 80 million unique TCRs from HLA-typed donors made up an early data release.

Germline V gene data show CDR1 as SGHRS and CDR2 as YFSETQ. The CDR3 is 16 amino acids. V was pared by 5 bases and J by 2 bases, with 9 bases of the junction left unmatched. General study points: A later analysis showed TCR association rates differing by HLA locus, peaking at DRB1 and lowest at HLA-C.

The source material was PBMCs. This sequence was found in a boy aged 5-17 years in good health and CMV-seronegative. The chain uses TRBV5-1 and TRBJ2-1; 8 positions agree with TRBD1. CDR3: CASSRDRGATYNEQFF. The CDR3, as DNA: TGCGCCAGCAGTAGAGACAGGGGCGCCACCTACAATGAGCAGTTCTTC.